This passage covers 32 T cell receptor beta chains from one sample sequenced in a study of CD4+ T cells in melanoma. Method: immunoSEQ multiplex PCR; TCRdb's copy keeps in-frame clones and lacks some. The table includes roughly 60,000 clones, roughly three quarters detected once. Material for sequencing was tumor tissue. These receptor sequences come from a human donor with melanoma.

CDR3 DNA: TGTGCCAGCACTAACAGGGGTGGTCATGGCTACACCTTC. Protein sequence: CASTNRGGHGYTF. V and J are TRBV6-5 and TRBJ1-2, with 7 bases that match TRBD1. Trimming took 7 bases from V and 6 from J; bases not matched to a gene: 8. The CDR3 spans 13 residues. CDR1 MNHEY and CDR2 SVGAGI come from the germline V gene.

V gene TRBV5-1 combines with J gene TRBJ2-1; D possibly corresponds to TRBD2 (7 bases). The CDR3 length is 13 residues. V was shortened by 5 bases and J by 12 bases, with 18 bases between the two germline ends. In germline, CDR1 is SGHRS, CDR2 YFSETQ. The CDR3 nucleotides are TGCGCCAGCAGGGACCATGGGGGGGCGGGGCAGTTCTTC. The encoded protein is CASRDHGGAGQFF.

The chain is built from TRBV5-4 and TRBJ2-3; 13 nucleotides match TRBD2. This CDR3 has 19 residues. Germline V gene sequence: CDR1 SGHNT, CDR2 YYREEE (reference sequence). V lost 2 bases to trimming and J lost 1 base; unmatched junction nucleotides: 10. CDR3 residues: CASSLRTSGGGWGTDTQYF. The CDR3 nucleotides are TGTGCCAGCAGCTTACGAACTAGCGGGGGGGGTTGGGGCACAGATACGCAGTATTTT. Full variable domain (rest looked up from reference TRBV5-4 and TRBJ2-3): ETGVTQSPTHLIKTRGQQVTLRCSSQSGHNTVSWYQQALGQGPQFIFQYYREEENGRGNFPPRFSGLQFPNYSSELNVNALELDDSALYLCASSLRTSGGGWGTDTQYFGPGTRLTVL.

The chain combines TRBV19 with TRBJ2-5; perhaps TRBD1 as D (5 bases). Trimming pared 6 bases from V and 5 bases from J, leaving 10 bases between. This CDR3 has 12 residues. Looked up from germline, CDR1 is LNHDA and CDR2 is SQIVND (reference sequence). CDR3 in DNA: TGTGCCAGTAGACAGGCTGGGGAGACCCAGTACTTC. Protein sequence: CASRQAGETQYF.

This chain joins TRBV5-1 and TRBJ2-5, with 9 nucleotides matching TRBD2. This CDR3 region has 15 residues. Germline V lookup: CDR1 SGHRS, CDR2 YFSETQ. The trim removed 3 bases at V and 4 bases at J, leaving 7 bases unmatched. CDR3 in amino acids: CASSSNTGLAETQYF. As DNA, the CDR3 is TGCGCCAGCAGCTCGAATACGGGACTAGCAGAGACCCAGTACTTC. Based on the CDR3 plus reference TRBV5-1 and TRBJ2-5, the full variable domain is KAGVTQTPRYLIKTRGQQVTLSCSPISGHRSVSWYQQTPGQGLQFLFEYFSETQRNKGNFPGRFSGRQFSNSRSEMNVSTLELGDSALYLCASSSNTGLAETQYFGPGTRLLVL.

This clone was recorded only once. The chain joins TRBV4-1 to TRBJ1-5; D may be TRBD1 (5 bases). From germline, CDR1 is MGHRA and CDR2 YSYEKL. Trimming pared 0 bases from V and 0 bases from J, leaving 9 bases between. The CDR3 runs to 16 residues. CDR3 DNA: TGCGCCAGCAGCCAAGAGGGGGGGTATAGCAATCAGCCCCAGCATTTT. Translation: CASSQEGGYSNQPQHF.

The DNA of the CDR3 is TGTGCCAGCAGTTTATCGGAAACAGGGGCCGAGCAGTACTTC. As protein: CASSLSETGAEQYF. V usage is TRBV27 and J usage is TRBJ2-7, with 7 bases matching TRBD1. CDR1 is MNHEY, CDR2 SMNVEV, per germline (reference sequence). This CDR3 has 14 residues. V trimming: 0 bases; J trimming: 6 bases; junction bases outside the gene matches: 5.

As concerns this clone: Other DNA sequences in this sample translate to the same CDR3. The gene calls are TRBV28 and TRBJ2-7, with 8 nucleotides matching TRBD1. J lost 0 bases, V lost 5 bases, and 6 bases had no gene match. The CDR3 is made up of 15 amino acids. Germline CDR1 and CDR2: MDHEN and SYDVKM. CDR3 residues: CASSPGTGSSYEQYF. For the CDR3, the DNA is TGTGCCAGCAGTCCCGGGACAGGAAGCTCCTACGAGCAGTACTTC.

J is TRBJ1-3 and V is TRBV13; perhaps TRBD1 as D (5 bases). Germline CDR1 is PRHDT and CDR2 is FYEKMQ (reference sequence). V was shortened by 1 base and J by 6 bases, with 10 bases between the two germline ends. The CDR3 has 14 residues. The CDR3 sequence is CASSLVRDVNTIYF. The CDR3 DNA reads TGTGCCAGCAGCTTAGTGAGGGACGTAAACACCATATATTTT.

This chain links TRBV14 with TRBJ2-5; tentative D call: TRBD1 (6 bases). The germline gives CDR1 SGHDN, CDR2 FVKESK. Trimming cost V 1 base and J 4 bases, with 13 bases left between them. The length of the CDR3 is 15 residues. The CDR3 spells CASSQGGSRGETQYF. DNA for the CDR3: TGTGCCAGCAGCCAAGGGGGCTCCAGGGGAGAGACCCAGTACTTC. Full variable domain (outside the CDR3, taken from reference TRBV14 and TRBJ2-5): EAGVTQFPSHSVIEKGQTVTLRCDPISGHDNLYWYRRVMGKEIKFLLHFVKESKQDESGMPNNRFLAERTGGTYSTLKVQPAELEDSGVYFCASSQGGSRGETQYFGPGTRLLVL.

V and J are TRBV5-6 and TRBJ2-3; tentative D call: TRBD2 (5 bases). Trimming shortened V by 4 bases and J by 4 bases, and 19 bases separated the two germline ends. Germline lookup yields CDR1 SGHDT and CDR2 YYEEEE. The CDR3 is 16 amino acids. CDR3 coding DNA: TGTGCCAGCAGCCTCTACACGCTGCGGGCGGCAGATACGCAGTATTTT. Translating gives CASSLYTLRAADTQYF.

The genes are TRBV28 and TRBJ2-6, with 7 bases that match TRBD2. The CDR3 has 14 amino acids. The V gene's germline CDR1 is MDHEN and CDR2 SYDVKM. V lost 10 bases to trimming and J lost 4 bases; unmatched junction nucleotides: 7. The CDR3 here is CATREGSGANVLTF. CDR3 coding DNA: TGTGCCACCAGGGAGGGTTCAGGGGCCAACGTCCTGACTTTC.

The CDR3 coding sequence is TGTGCCAGCTCAAGCCGCCAGGGTGAAAAACTGTTTTTT. This gives the protein CASSSRQGEKLFF. V and J are TRBV18 and TRBJ1-4; D possibly corresponds to TRBD1 (5 bases). Germline CDR1 reads KGHSH; CDR2 reads LQKENI. V lost 5 bases and J lost 7, with 11 bases in between. The CDR3 is 13 amino acids.

This chain connects TRBV5-4 to TRBJ1-6, with TRBD1 as a possible D gene (6 bases). The V and J ends lost 5 bases and 0 bases respectively, with 12 bases between them. This CDR3 is 16 amino acids long. Germline CDR1 reads SGHNT; CDR2 reads YYREEE (reference sequence). DNA for the CDR3: TGTGCCAGCAGGTCCGACAGGAGCTCCTATAATTCACCCCTCCACTTT. Its protein product is CASRSDRSSYNSPLHF.

This clone was observed a single time. The chain carries TRBV27 and TRBJ2-1, with 10 bases that match TRBD1. This CDR3 region has 13 residues. The germline V gene encodes CDR1 MNHEY and CDR2 SMNVEV (reference sequence). Trimming cost V 6 bases and J 7 bases; bases outside gene matches: 3. The CDR3 DNA sequence: TGTGCCAGCAGACCGGGACAGGGGAATGAGCAGTTCTTC. This translates into CASRPGQGNEQFF.

The chain employs TRBV4-2 and TRBJ2-3, with 11 bases lining up with TRBD2. The CDR3 has 18 amino acids. V dropped 0 bases and J dropped 0; count of bases not matched to a gene: 5. Germline CDR1 LGHNA, CDR2 YNFKEQ. CDR3 sequence: CASSQDTSGGPSTDTQYF. The CDR3 DNA follows: TGTGCCAGCAGCCAAGATACTAGCGGGGGCCCAAGCACAGATACGCAGTATTTT.

The V gene is TRBV7-9, the J gene TRBJ2-3, with TRBD1 matching 10 bases. The CDR3 runs 15 residues. The trim removed 3 bases at V and 4 bases at J, leaving 4 bases unmatched. Germline CDR1 reads SEHNR; CDR2 reads FQNEAQ (reference sequence). This CDR3 is CASSFRTGGADTQYF. As DNA, the CDR3 is TGTGCCAGCAGCTTCAGGACAGGGGGAGCAGATACGCAGTATTTT.

This clone was counted a single time. The chain joins TRBV5-4 to TRBJ2-7, with D uncertain. V was pared by 2 bases and J by 2 bases, with 11 bases between. Germline CDR1 reads SGHNT; CDR2 reads YYREEE (reference sequence). This CDR3 comprises 14 residues. The CDR3 loop is CASSLGFGTYEQYF. CDR3 nucleotides: TGTGCCAGCAGCTTAGGATTTGGGACCTACGAGCAGTACTTC.

CDR3 DNA sequence: TGTGCCAGTAGTATCGCCCAAGGGCGAGAGCAGTACTTC. It is translated as CASSIAQGREQYF. This chain links TRBV19 with TRBJ2-7; no firm D call. The germline gives CDR1 LNHDA, CDR2 SQIVND (reference sequence). This CDR3 has 13 amino acids. Trimming took off 3 bases at V and 7 bases at J, with 13 bases between the two ends. The whole variable domain, filled in from reference TRBV19 and TRBJ2-7, reads DGGITQSPKYLFRKEGQNVTLSCEQNLNHDAMYWYRQDPGQGLRLIYYSQIVNDFQKGDIAEGYSVSREKKESFPLTVTSAQKNPTAFYLCASSIAQGREQYFGPGTRLTVT.

The CDR3 DNA reads TGTGCCTGGAGTCAATGGACAGGCTCTAACTATGGCTACACCTTC. Translation gives CAWSQWTGSNYGYTF. The gene calls are TRBV30 and TRBJ1-2; 7 bases map to TRBD1. The CDR3 consists of 15 residues. CDR1 GTSNPN and CDR2 SVGIG come from the germline V gene (reference sequence). After removal of 2 bases from V and 0 bases from J, the junction contained 6 bases not matched to a gene. The full variable domain, in which reference TRBV30 and TRBJ1-2 provide the parts outside the CDR3, is SQTIHQWPATLVQPVGSPLSLECTVEGTSNPNLYWYRQAAGRGLQLLFYSVGIGQISSEVPQNLSASRPQDRQFILSSKKLLLSDSGFYLCAWSQWTGSNYGYTFGSGTRLTVV.

The rearrangement joins TRBV27 to TRBJ1-5, with 9 bases that match TRBD1. CDR3 size: 16 residues. With 5 bases clipped from V and 0 bases from J, the junction kept 5 bases outside the gene matches. Per germline, CDR1 MNHEY and CDR2 SMNVEV (reference sequence). The CDR3 reads CASSLGTGNSNQPQHF. CDR3 nucleotides: TGTGCCAGCAGTCTGGGGACAGGGAATAGCAATCAGCCCCAGCATTTT.

This clone was recorded a few times. This chain uses TRBV6-5 with TRBJ1-6; D gene uncertain. V was shortened by 6 bases and J by 10 bases, with 10 bases between the two germline ends. Looked up from germline, CDR1 is MNHEY and CDR2 is SVGAGI. The CDR3 is 12 amino acids. This CDR3 is CASSIGGSPLHF. DNA for the CDR3: TGTGCCAGCAGCATCGGAGGGTCACCCCTCCACTTT.

This rearrangement joins TRBV2 to TRBJ2-3; the D is unclear. Germline V gene lookup returns CDR1 SNHLY and CDR2 FYNNEI. Trimming pared 11 bases from V and 4 bases from J, leaving 19 bases between. This CDR3 spans 14 amino acids. In DNA form, the CDR3 reads TGTGCCCATAGATCCGGGCTGTCGGCAGATACGCAGTATTTT. Its translation: CAHRSGLSADTQYF.

CDR3 loop: CASSQEAGEKLFF. As DNA, the CDR3 is TGCGCCAGCAGCCAAGAAGCGGGAGAAAAACTGTTTTTT. The chain has TRBV4-1 and TRBJ1-4; no definite D call. The germline V gene encodes CDR1 MGHRA and CDR2 YSYEKL. V dropped 0 bases and J dropped 8 bases, with 7 bases sitting between them. CDR3 length: 13 amino acids.

This chain connects TRBV25-1 to TRBJ1-1, with D perhaps matching TRBD1 (6 bases). The CDR3 extends over 18 amino acids. CDR1 is MGHDK and CDR2 is SYGVNS in the germline V gene. With 6 bases removed from V and 0 bases from J, the gap between germline ends came to 23 bases. The CDR3 sequence is CASSSIQTGVPMNTEAFF. CDR3 coding DNA: TGTGCCAGCAGCTCAATACAGACAGGCGTCCCCATGAACACTGAAGCTTTCTTT.

The chain has TRBV4-2 and TRBJ2-7; a weak D match, TRBD1 (6 bases). V was clipped by 5 bases and J by 0 bases, with 14 bases between them. This CDR3 has 15 amino acids. Germline V CDR1 and CDR2: LGHNA, YNFKEQ. Here the CDR3 DNA reads TGTGCCAGCAGCTTAGGGACATCGAGCTCCTACGAGCAGTACTTC. As protein: CASSLGTSSSYEQYF.

This clone was seen a single time. The chain links TRBV19 to TRBJ1-1; D may be TRBD1 (6 bases). The germline V and J ends were trimmed by 6 bases and 0 bases, with 8 bases remaining between them. Per the germline V gene, CDR1 is LNHDA and CDR2 is SQIVND (reference sequence). The CDR3 has 13 amino acids. Written as DNA, the CDR3 is TGTGCCAGTAGGAGGGGGTTGAACACTGAAGCTTTCTTT. Protein: CASRRGLNTEAFF. Filled out from reference TRBV19 and TRBJ1-1, the complete variable domain reads DGGITQSPKYLFRKEGQNVTLSCEQNLNHDAMYWYRQDPGQGLRLIYYSQIVNDFQKGDIAEGYSVSREKKESFPLTVTSAQKNPTAFYLCASRRGLNTEAFFGQGTRLTVV.

The rearrangement links TRBV7-6 to TRBJ2-5, with TRBD1 matching over 9 bases. The germline CDR1 and CDR2 sequences are SGHVS and FNYEAQ. The CDR3 is 14 amino acids. Trimming removed 5 bases from V and 5 bases from J; junction bases left unmatched: 6. This chain's CDR3 is CASSPDRGGETQYF. The CDR3 region has the DNA TGTGCCAGCAGCCCGGACAGGGGAGGGGAGACCCAGTACTTC.

The V call is TRBV19, the J call TRBJ2-2; D call uncertain. The germline CDR1 and CDR2 sequences are LNHDA and SQIVND (reference sequence). Trimming took off 3 bases at V and 4 bases at J, with 6 bases between the two ends. This CDR3 contains 13 residues. CDR3 in DNA: TGTGCCAGTAGTATTTCGGTCACCGGGGAGCTGTTTTTT. Encoded protein: CASSISVTGELFF.

This chain uses TRBV5-6 with TRBJ2-5; the D is unclear. The V end lost 0 bases, the J end lost 1 base, and 13 bases lay between the germline ends. Germline assignment: CDR1 SGHDT and CDR2 YYEEEE. The CDR3 runs to 16 residues. The CDR3 sequence is CASSLGAAPIQETQYF. The CDR3 coding sequence is TGTGCCAGCAGCTTGGGGGCGGCTCCTATCCAAGAGACCCAGTACTTC.

The rearrangement joins TRBV5-6 to TRBJ1-3; no clear D. Trimming took 1 base from V and 0 from J, leaving 2 bases between them. Germline CDR1 is SGHDT and CDR2 is YYEEEE. The CDR3 totals 13 residues. The CDR3 coding sequence is TGTGCCAGCAGCTTGTACTCTGGAAACACCATATATTTT. This translates into CASSLYSGNTIYF. The variable domain in full, with the rest retrieved from reference TRBV5-6 and TRBJ1-3, is DAGVTQSPTHLIKTRGQQVTLRCSPKSGHDTVSWYQQALGQGPQFIFQYYEEEERQRGNFPDRFSGHQFPNYSSELNVNALLLGDSALYLCASSLYSGNTIYFGEGSWLTVV.

The chain combines TRBV7-8 with TRBJ1-5; D uncertain. CDR3 size: 14 residues. V was shortened by 1 base and J by 2 bases, with 6 bases between the two germline ends. Germline CDR1 SGHVS, CDR2 FQNEAQ. The CDR3, as DNA: TGTGCCAGCAGCTTAGATACTGGCAATCAGCCCCAGCATTTT. This gives the protein CASSLDTGNQPQHF.